The 31 T cell receptor beta chains given below trace back to one sample, sequenced in a study of post-analysis software for immune sequencing data. Study outcomes and limitations: A few TRBV segments (TRBV5-6, TRBV5-1 and TRBV20-1 among them) occurred more frequently in patients than in controls.

Their antigens remain unidentified. Unique molecular identifiers tagged the TCR beta cDNA libraries. A single record per CDR3 protein comes from TCRdb applying MiXCR to the PCR reads. The sample includes about 540,000 distinct CDR3 sequences, about a third seen only once; the top ten take approximately 5.4%. The sample consisted of blood. Receptor source: a girl aged 2 to 17 with multiple sclerosis.

This chain joins TRBV7-3 and TRBJ2-2; D could derive from TRBD1 or TRBD2 (6 bases each). Per germline, CDR1 SGHTA and CDR2 FQGTGA. Trimming took 3 bases from V and 6 from J, leaving 14 bases between them. The CDR3 loop spans 15 amino acids. The CDR3, as DNA: TGTGCCAGCAGCTTGGAGGGGGGAGTCTCCGGGGAGCTGTTTTTT. Translating gives CASSLEGGVSGELFF.

This chain connects TRBV6-5 to TRBJ1-2; a weak D match, TRBD1 (5 bases). Trimming left V 7 bases short and J 3 bases short, with 9 bases between. The CDR3 runs 12 residues. Germline values: CDR1 MNHEY, CDR2 SVGAGI. The CDR3 coding sequence is TGTGCCAGCACCACGGGGGACTATGGCTACACCTTC. Translated, it gives CASTTGDYGYTF.

The chain is built from TRBV24-1 and TRBJ2-3, with D possibly TRBD1 on 5 matching bases. Germline V CDR1 and CDR2: KGHDR, SFDVKD. The CDR3 spans 16 residues. Trimming removed 4 bases at V and 5 bases at J, with 18 bases between. The CDR3 spells CATSDPETGWGDTQYF. The CDR3 DNA sequence: TGTGCCACCAGTGACCCCGAAACAGGCTGGGGAGATACGCAGTATTTT.

This sequence joins TRBV27 and TRBJ2-1, with D unresolved. The CDR3 contains 12 residues. V lost 6 bases, J lost 10 bases, and 13 bases lay in between. Germline lookup yields CDR1 MNHEY and CDR2 SMNVEV (reference sequence). The CDR3 DNA is TGTGCCAGCAGCCGAAACAGAGAAGAGCAGTTCTTC. Protein sequence: CASSRNREEQFF.

This chain uses TRBV10-3 with TRBJ2-5, with TRBD1 matching 7 bases. The CDR3 totals 13 residues. Per germline, CDR1 ENHRY and CDR2 SYGVKD. V lost 8 bases and J lost 5; bases outside the gene matches: 8. CDR3 protein: CAIAGGSVETQYF. The DNA for the CDR3 is TGTGCCATCGCAGGGGGTTCGGTGGAGACCCAGTACTTC.

This clonotype appeared a few times. The V call is TRBV10-3, the J call TRBJ1-1, with 12 nucleotides matching TRBD1. The V and J ends lost 6 bases and 5 bases, in that order; junction bases with no gene match: 4. CDR3 size: 14 residues. Germline CDR1 ENHRY, CDR2 SYGVKD. The DNA for the CDR3 is TGTGCCATCAGGGGGACAGGGGGCAGTACTGAAGCTTTCTTT. This gives the protein CAIRGTGGSTEAFF.

This clonotype was seen only a few times. The chain combines TRBV5-1 with TRBJ1-2; D unclear. The ends were cut back, 0 bases at V and 2 bases at J, with 17 bases in the middle. The CDR3 loop spans 17 amino acids. Germline CDR1 SGHRS, CDR2 YFSETQ. The CDR3 region has the DNA TGCGCCAGCAGCTTGGCCACTCGACCGTCCCCCAACTATGGCTACACCTTC. This translates into CASSLATRPSPNYGYTF.

This clonotype was seen a few times. The chain couples TRBV5-1 to TRBJ2-1; 10 positions agree with TRBD2. The CDR3 contains 15 residues. With V trimmed by 4 bases and J by 7 bases, 8 bases remained unmatched. CDR1 is SGHRS and CDR2 is YFSETQ in the germline V gene. The CDR3 spells CASSLSGGAGNEQFF. Here the CDR3 DNA reads TGCGCCAGCAGCCTGAGCGGGGGGGCAGGAAATGAGCAGTTCTTC.

This clonotype was counted between two and nine times. The chain links TRBV4-1 to TRBJ2-7; no firm D call. This CDR3 comprises 13 residues. Deletions cut 4 bases from V and 6 bases from J, with 13 bases between. Germline-derived CDR1 and CDR2 are MGHRA and YSYEKL. CDR3 loop: CASSPDGESEQYF. In DNA form, the CDR3 reads TGCGCCAGCAGCCCGGATGGGGAAAGCGAGCAGTACTTC.

This clonotype was seen more than once but under ten times. V gene TRBV20-1 combines with J gene TRBJ2-1, with D perhaps TRBD2 (5 bases). This CDR3 comprises 14 residues. V lost 2 bases, J lost 8 bases, and 16 bases lay in between. Germline V gene sequence: CDR1 DFQATT, CDR2 SNEGSKA (reference sequence). The CDR3 spells CSARKARFSDEQFF. CDR3 DNA: TGCAGTGCTAGAAAGGCTAGATTTAGCGATGAGCAGTTCTTC.

J is TRBJ2-3 and V is TRBV6-5; weak D call: TRBD2 (6 bases). CDR3 length equals 13 residues. V lost 11 bases and J lost 1, with 13 bases in between. Germline CDR1 and CDR2: MNHEY and SVGAGI. CDR3: CAGKPSGTDTQYF. CDR3 nucleotide sequence: TGTGCCGGCAAACCTAGCGGCACAGATACGCAGTATTTT.

This chain joins TRBV6-5 and TRBJ1-2; D is unresolved. CDR3 length: 13 amino acids. V was trimmed by 0 bases and J by 7 bases, leaving 9 bases between them. CDR1 is MNHEY and CDR2 is SVGAGI in the germline V gene. The CDR3 protein is CASSYSSQGGYTF. The CDR3 DNA follows: TGTGCCAGCAGTTACTCAAGTCAAGGTGGCTACACCTTC.

This clonotype occurred a few times. V and J are TRBV4-1 and TRBJ1-2; 9 nucleotides match TRBD1. Germline V CDR1 and CDR2: MGHRA, YSYEKL. The CDR3 sequence is 16 residues long. The ends lost 1 base at V and 1 base at J; junction bases unmatched: 4. CDR3 in DNA: TGCGCCAGCAGCCAAGGGAGGGACAGGGATAACTATGGCTACACCTTC. This translates into CASSQGRDRDNYGYTF.

In regard to this clonotype: Its ends do not fully match the called genes, so a read error is possible. The chain couples TRBV5-1 to TRBJ2-5; D may be TRBD1 (5 bases). CDR1 is SGHRS, CDR2 YFSETQ, per germline. The CDR3 spans 14 residues. CDR3 region: CTSSTGRVQETQYF. CDR3 bases: TGCACCAGCAGCACGGGCAGGGTCCAAGAGACCCAGTACTTC.

This clonotype appeared many times. The rearrangement links TRBV18 to TRBJ1-2, with 8 bases matching TRBD1. Trimming at V came to 8 bases and at J to 2 bases, leaving 7 bases not matched to a gene. Germline CDR1 is KGHSH and CDR2 is LQKENI. This CDR3 has 14 residues. The CDR3 here is CASSPDRANYGYTF. The CDR3 DNA reads as TGTGCCAGCAGTCCGGACAGGGCCAACTATGGCTACACCTTC. Variable domain in full (rest from reference TRBV18 and TRBJ1-2): NAGVMQNPRHLVRRRGQEARLRCSPMKGHSHVYWYRQLPEEGLKFMVYLQKENIIDESGMPKERFSAEFPKEGPSILRIQQVVRGDSAAYFCASSPDRANYGYTFGSGTRLTVV.

This clonotype was counted between two and nine times. This chain connects TRBV9 to TRBJ2-1; D is ambiguous. V was shortened by 0 bases and J by 3 bases, with 10 bases between the two germline ends. The CDR3 spans 15 residues. The V gene's germline CDR1 is SGDLS and CDR2 YYNGEE. CDR3 region: CASSVGTVSYNEQFF. In nucleotides, the CDR3 is TGTGCCAGCAGCGTAGGGACGGTAAGCTACAATGAGCAGTTCTTC. Based on the CDR3 plus reference TRBV9 and TRBJ2-1, the full variable domain is DSGVTQTPKHLITATGQRVTLRCSPRSGDLSVYWYQQSLDQGLQFLIQYYNGEERAKGNILERFSAQQFPDLHSELNLSSLELGDSALYFCASSVGTVSYNEQFFGPGTRLTVL.

The sample holds a few counts of this clonotype. The CDR3 sequence is CASSWASGDFQETQYF. The CDR3 DNA reads TGCGCCAGCAGCTGGGCTAGCGGGGATTTTCAAGAGACCCAGTACTTC. The genes are TRBV5-1 and TRBJ2-5, with 9 bases lining up with TRBD2. Germline CDR1 SGHRS, CDR2 YFSETQ. The CDR3 length is 16 residues. V shed 3 bases, J shed 2 bases, and the junction held 8 bases outside the gene matches.

The chain has TRBV29-1 and TRBJ2-3; D remains unclear. With 6 bases removed from V and 5 bases from J, the gap between germline ends came to 15 bases. Germline loops: CDR1 SQVTM, CDR2 ANQGSEA. CDR3 length equals 13 residues. The CDR3 region has the DNA TGCAGCGTGGCCCAAGGGTGGGGAGATACGCAGTATTTT. It yields the protein CSVAQGWGDTQYF.

The chain uses TRBV5-1 and TRBJ1-2; TRBD1 matches 8 bases. Germline CDR1 and CDR2: SGHRS and YFSETQ. The CDR3 runs to 14 residues. The trim removed 4 bases at V and 4 bases at J, leaving 6 bases unmatched. CDR3 DNA sequence: TGCGCCAGCAGCATCGACAGGGGTTCCTATGGCTACACCTTC. It is translated as CASSIDRGSYGYTF.

The chain is built from TRBV5-1 and TRBJ2-6; D may be TRBD1 (5 bases). From germline, CDR1 is SGHRS and CDR2 YFSETQ. CDR3 length: 16 amino acids. The germline V and J ends were trimmed by 3 bases and 0 bases, with 10 bases remaining between them. Here the CDR3 reads CASSSDSTSGANVLTF. The CDR3 DNA reads as TGCGCCAGCAGCTCTGACAGCACCTCTGGGGCCAACGTCCTGACTTTC. The entire variable domain, with the rest obtained from reference TRBV5-1 and TRBJ2-6, is as follows: KAGVTQTPRYLIKTRGQQVTLSCSPISGHRSVSWYQQTPGQGLQFLFEYFSETQRNKGNFPGRFSGRQFSNSRSEMNVSTLELGDSALYLCASSSDSTSGANVLTFGAGSRLTVL.

This clonotype was detected a few times. This sequence joins TRBV6-5 and TRBJ1-2, with 7 nucleotides matching TRBD1. CDR1 and CDR2 from the germline V gene are MNHEY and SVGAGI. The CDR3 spans 15 residues. Germline trimming cut 7 bases from V and 0 bases from J; bases unmatched to any gene: 8. This CDR3 is CASTKQGPSNYGYTF. CDR3 sequence (DNA): TGTGCCAGCACCAAACAGGGGCCCTCTAACTATGGCTACACCTTC.

This clonotype was counted between two and nine times. This chain uses TRBV18 with TRBJ2-4; D possibly uses TRBD1 or TRBD2 (5 bases each). This CDR3 is built from 17 residues. In germline, CDR1 is KGHSH, CDR2 LQKENI. The V and J ends lost 6 bases and 1 base respectively, with 19 bases between them. CDR3 nucleotides: TGTGCCAGCTCTCTGGCCGGGACGATACAGGCCAAAAACATTCAGTACTTC. Translating gives CASSLAGTIQAKNIQYF.

The rearrangement joins TRBV20-1 to TRBJ2-3; TRBD2 matches at 7 bases. CDR3 length equals 13 residues. J gave up 2 bases and V 7 bases, and 6 bases lay outside the gene matches. Germline values: CDR1 DFQATT, CDR2 SNEGSKA (reference sequence). For the CDR3, the DNA is TGCAGTGTAGGTGCGGGGGTCACAGATACGCAGTATTTT. Its translation is CSVGAGVTDTQYF.

The rearrangement links TRBV2 to TRBJ1-1; TRBD1 matches at 8 bases. This CDR3 has 14 amino acids. Germline values: CDR1 SNHLY, CDR2 FYNNEI. With V trimmed by 7 bases and J by 1 base, 5 bases remained unmatched. The CDR3 loop is CASNSGTGNTEAFF. Here the CDR3 DNA reads TGTGCCAGCAACTCCGGGACAGGGAACACTGAAGCTTTCTTT. Full variable domain (remainder filled in from reference TRBV2 and TRBJ1-1): EPEVTQTPSHQVTQMGQEVILRCVPISNHLYFYWYRQILGQKVEFLVSFYNNEISEKSEIFDDQFSVERPDGSNFTLKIRSTKLEDSAMYFCASNSGTGNTEAFFGQGTRLTVV.

The J gene is TRBJ1-2, the V gene TRBV18; D gene uncertain. CDR1 and CDR2 (germline): KGHSH, LQKENI. V was shortened by 2 bases and J by 6 bases, with 10 bases between the two germline ends. The CDR3 totals 13 residues. In DNA, the CDR3 is TGTGCCAGCTCACCAAGGGCAGATGATGGCTACACCTTC. As protein: CASSPRADDGYTF.

Many counts were recorded for this clonotype. The genes are TRBV20-1 and TRBJ2-1; no clear D gene. CDR3 size: 9 residues. CDR1 and CDR2 from the germline V gene are DFQATT and SNEGSKA (reference sequence). Trimming shortened V by 3 bases and J by 6 bases, and 0 bases separated the two germline ends. Written as DNA, the CDR3 is TGCAGTGCTAGCAATGAGCAGTTCTTC. Protein product: CSASNEQFF.

The chain uses TRBV20-1 and TRBJ2-3, with TRBD1 identical over 9 bases. Germline trimming cut 6 bases from V and 0 bases from J; bases unmatched to any gene: 7. This CDR3 has 15 residues. CDR1 is DFQATT, CDR2 SNEGSKA, per germline (reference sequence). The CDR3 DNA reads TGCAGTGCCCCAGGGGGACAGGGCAGCACAGATACGCAGTATTTT. This translates into CSAPGGQGSTDTQYF.

The chain joins TRBV20-1 to TRBJ1-2, with 9 bases fitting TRBD1. The V and J ends lost 3 bases and 13 bases, in that order; junction bases with no gene match: 15. The length of the CDR3 is 14 residues. CDR1 and CDR2 from the germline V gene are DFQATT and SNEGSKA (reference sequence). The CDR3 DNA reads as TGCAGTGCTAGGCCGGGACAGGGTTTGACCCCCTCCACCTTC. Amino acids: CSARPGQGLTPSTF.

In its sample, this clonotype was seen a few times. The chain uses TRBV6-5 and TRBJ1-3; the match to TRBD1 covers 9 bases. Germline-derived CDR1 and CDR2 are MNHEY and SVGAGI. V lost 0 bases and J lost 1; bases outside the gene matches: 1. The CDR3 has 16 amino acids. The CDR3 reads CASSYSQGASGNTIYF. The DNA of the CDR3 is TGTGCCAGCAGTTACTCACAGGGGGCTTCTGGAAACACCATATATTTT.

This clonotype was observed a few times. V is TRBV5-1 and J is TRBJ2-6; D remains ambiguous. This CDR3 spans 16 amino acids. Per germline, CDR1 SGHRS and CDR2 YFSETQ. V shed 0 bases and J shed 0 bases, with 7 bases lying between them. The CDR3 DNA is TGCGCCAGCAGCTTGGTGCCGTTCTCTGGGGCCAACGTCCTGACTTTC. Encoded protein: CASSLVPFSGANVLTF.

This clonotype has more than one count but fewer than ten. The chain has TRBV9 and TRBJ2-1; 7 bases map to TRBD2. The CDR3 length is 15 residues. V shed 4 bases, J shed 1 base, and the junction held 5 bases outside the gene matches. Germline V gene lookup returns CDR1 SGDLS and CDR2 YYNGEE. The CDR3 DNA reads TGTGCCAGCAGCCCCGGGGGGTTATCCTACAATGAGCAGTTCTTC. Its translation: CASSPGGLSYNEQFF.